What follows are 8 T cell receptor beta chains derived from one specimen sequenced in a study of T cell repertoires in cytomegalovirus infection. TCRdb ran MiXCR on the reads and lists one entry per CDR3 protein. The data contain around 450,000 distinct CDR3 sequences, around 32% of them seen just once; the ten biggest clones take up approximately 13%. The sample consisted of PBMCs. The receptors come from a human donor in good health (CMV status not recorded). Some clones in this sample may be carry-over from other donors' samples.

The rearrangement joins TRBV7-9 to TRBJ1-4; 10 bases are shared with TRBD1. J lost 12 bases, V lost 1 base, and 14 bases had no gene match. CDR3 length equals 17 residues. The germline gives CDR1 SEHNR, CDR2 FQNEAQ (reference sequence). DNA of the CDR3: TGTGCCAGCAGCTTAGAGGCCAGGGACAGGGGCACCGAGGAACTGTTTTTT. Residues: CASSLEARDRGTEELFF.

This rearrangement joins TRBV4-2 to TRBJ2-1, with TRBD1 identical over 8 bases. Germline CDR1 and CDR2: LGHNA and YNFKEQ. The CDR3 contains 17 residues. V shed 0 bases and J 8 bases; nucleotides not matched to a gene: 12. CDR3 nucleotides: TGTGCCAGCAGCCAAGATCCCCGGACAGGGATCAACGATGAGCAGTTCTTC. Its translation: CASSQDPRTGINDEQFF.

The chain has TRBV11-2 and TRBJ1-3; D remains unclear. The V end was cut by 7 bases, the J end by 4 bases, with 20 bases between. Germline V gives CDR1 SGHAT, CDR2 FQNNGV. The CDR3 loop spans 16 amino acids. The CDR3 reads CASTPREWVPGNTIYF. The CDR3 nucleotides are TGTGCCAGCACCCCCCGGGAATGGGTTCCGGGAAACACCATATATTTT.

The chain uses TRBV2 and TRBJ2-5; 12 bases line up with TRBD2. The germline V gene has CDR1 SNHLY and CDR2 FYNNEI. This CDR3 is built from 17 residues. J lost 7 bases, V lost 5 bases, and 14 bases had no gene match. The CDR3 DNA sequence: TGTGCCAGCAGTCTAAACGGACTAGCGGGACAAGAGAGGACCCAGTACTTC. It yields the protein CASSLNGLAGQERTQYF.

The CDR3 sequence: CASSFRDLLATNEKLFF. The CDR3 DNA reads TGTGCCAGTAGTTTCCGGGACCTCCTCGCTACCAATGAAAAACTGTTTTTT. The chain recombines TRBV19 with TRBJ1-4, with D possibly matching TRBD1 (5 bases). This CDR3 region has 17 residues. V shed 5 bases and J shed 5 bases, with 21 bases lying between them. The germline gives CDR1 LNHDA, CDR2 SQIVND (reference sequence).

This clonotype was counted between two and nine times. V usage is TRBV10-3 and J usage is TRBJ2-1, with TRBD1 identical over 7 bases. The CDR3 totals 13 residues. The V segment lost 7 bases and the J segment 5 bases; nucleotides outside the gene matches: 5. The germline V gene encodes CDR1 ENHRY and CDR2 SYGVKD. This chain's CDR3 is CAINPGQNNEQFF. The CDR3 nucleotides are TGTGCCATCAATCCGGGACAGAACAATGAGCAGTTCTTC.

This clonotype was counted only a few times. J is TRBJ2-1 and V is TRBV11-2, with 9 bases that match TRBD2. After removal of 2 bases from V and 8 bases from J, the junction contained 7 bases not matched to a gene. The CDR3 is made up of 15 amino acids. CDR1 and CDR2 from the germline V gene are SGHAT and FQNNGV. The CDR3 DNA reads TGTGCCAGCAGCTTAATCGGCGGGGGGGCCGATGAGCAGTTCTTC. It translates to CASSLIGGGADEQFF.

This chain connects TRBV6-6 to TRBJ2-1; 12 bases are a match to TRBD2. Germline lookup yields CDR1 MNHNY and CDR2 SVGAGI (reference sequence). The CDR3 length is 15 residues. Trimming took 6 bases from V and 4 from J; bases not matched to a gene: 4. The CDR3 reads CASSRLAGVYNEQFF. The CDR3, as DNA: TGTGCCAGCAGCAGACTAGCGGGGGTATACAATGAGCAGTTCTTC.